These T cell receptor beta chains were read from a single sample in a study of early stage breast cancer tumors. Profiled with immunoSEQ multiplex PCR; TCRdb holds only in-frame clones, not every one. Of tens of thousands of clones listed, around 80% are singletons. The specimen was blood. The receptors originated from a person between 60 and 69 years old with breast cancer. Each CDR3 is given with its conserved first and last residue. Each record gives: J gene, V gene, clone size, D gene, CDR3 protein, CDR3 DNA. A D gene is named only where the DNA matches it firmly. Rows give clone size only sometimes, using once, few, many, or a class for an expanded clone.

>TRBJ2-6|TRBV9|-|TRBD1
CASSARTGYGANVLTF
TGTGCCAGCAGCGCAAGGACAGGGTACGGGGCCAACGTCCTGACTTTC
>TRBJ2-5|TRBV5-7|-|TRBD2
CASSLVHVDSGLQETQYF
TGTGCCAGCAGCTTGGTCCATGTGGATAGCGGGCTCCAAGAGACCCAGTACTTC
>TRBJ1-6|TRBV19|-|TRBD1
CASTSGQTYNSPLHF
TGTGCCAGTACCTCGGGACAGACCTATAATTCACCCCTCCACTTT
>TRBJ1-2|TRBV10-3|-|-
CAISEQVRYGYTF
TGTGCCATCAGTGAGCAAGTTCGCTATGGCTACACCTTC
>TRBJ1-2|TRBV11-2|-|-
CASSTDSGAYGYTF
TGTGCCAGCAGCACCGATTCGGGGGCATATGGCTACACCTTC
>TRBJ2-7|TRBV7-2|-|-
CASSLILQVPYEQYF
TGTGCCAGCAGCTTAATTTTGCAGGTCCCCTACGAGCAGTACTTC
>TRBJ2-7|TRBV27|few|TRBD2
CASSLTASGLYYEQYF
TGTGCCAGCAGTTTGACCGCTAGCGGCCTCTACTACGAGCAGTACTTC
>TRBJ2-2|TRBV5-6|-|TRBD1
CASSLGQGALDYPPGELFF
TGTGCCAGCAGCTTGGGACAGGGGGCGCTGGACTACCCACCCGGGGAGCTGTTTTTT
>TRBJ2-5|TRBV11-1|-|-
CASSLRPQETQYF
TGTGCCAGCAGCTTAAGACCTCAAGAGACCCAGTACTTC
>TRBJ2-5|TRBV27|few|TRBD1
CASRTWTGGGETQYF
TGTGCCAGCAGAACCTGGACAGGGGGAGGCGAGACCCAGTACTTC
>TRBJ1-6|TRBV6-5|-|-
CASKRSSYNSPLHF
TGTGCCAGCAAGCGAAGCTCCTATAATTCACCCCTCCACTTT
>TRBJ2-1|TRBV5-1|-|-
CASSFTGDNEQFF
TGCGCCAGCAGCTTCACTGGAGACAATGAGCAGTTCTTC
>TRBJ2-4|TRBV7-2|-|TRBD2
CASSSIAGSGYIQYF
TGTGCCAGCAGCTCGATAGCGGGGTCAGGGTACATTCAGTACTTC
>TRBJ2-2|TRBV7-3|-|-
CASSFIGGSNTGELFF
TGTGCCAGCAGCTTTATTGGAGGTTCGAACACCGGGGAGCTGTTTTTT
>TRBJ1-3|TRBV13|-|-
CASSPPGYTGNTIYF
TGTGCCAGCAGCCCACCGGGGTACACTGGAAACACCATATATTTT
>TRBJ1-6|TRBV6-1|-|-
CASSQGLGSPLHF
TGTGCCAGCAGTCAGGGTTTGGGTTCACCCCTCCACTTT
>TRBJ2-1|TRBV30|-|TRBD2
CTSGGYNEQFF
TGTACTAGCGGGGGCTACAATGAGCAGTTCTTC
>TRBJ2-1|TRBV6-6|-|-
CASSPLRNNEQFF
TGTGCCAGCAGTCCCCTCAGGAACAATGAGCAGTTCTTC
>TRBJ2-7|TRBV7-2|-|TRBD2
CASSLAGTSGPHEQYF
TGTGCCAGCAGCTTAGCCGGGACTAGCGGCCCCCACGAGCAGTACTTC
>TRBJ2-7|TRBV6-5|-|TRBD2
CASSYGTSGSYEQYF
TGTGCCAGCAGTTACGGGACTAGTGGCTCCTACGAGCAGTACTTC
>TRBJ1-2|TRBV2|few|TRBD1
CASSEGTGDGYTF
TGTGCCAGCAGTGAAGGGACAGGGGACGGCTACACCTTC
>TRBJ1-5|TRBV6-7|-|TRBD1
CASRLTGIKPSNQPQHF
TGTGCCAGCAGGTTGACAGGGATTAAACCCAGCAATCAGCCCCAGCATTTT
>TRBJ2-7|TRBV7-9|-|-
CASSPGGASYEQYF
TGTGCCAGCAGCCCCGGGGGTGCCTCCTACGAGCAGTACTTC
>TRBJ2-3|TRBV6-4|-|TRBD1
CASSKTGDSDTQYF
TGTGCCAGCAGTAAGACAGGGGACTCAGATACGCAGTATTTT
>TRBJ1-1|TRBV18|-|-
CASSPTKGVGTEAFF
TGTGCCAGCTCACCAACGAAGGGGGTGGGCACTGAAGCTTTCTTT
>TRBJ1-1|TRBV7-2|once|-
CASSSTGRTPLAFF
TGTGCCAGCAGCTCGACGGGACGGACTCCTCTAGCTTTCTTT
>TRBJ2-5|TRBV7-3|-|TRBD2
CASSLGHTLAGQETQYF
TGTGCCAGCAGCCTAGGCCATACACTAGCGGGGCAAGAGACCCAGTACTTC
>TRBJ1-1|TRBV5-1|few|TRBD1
CASSPGGTITEAFF
TGCGCCAGCAGCCCAGGGGGAACGATCACTGAAGCTTTCTTT
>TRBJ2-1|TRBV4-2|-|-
CASSQDTGGRDNEQFF
TGTGCCAGCAGCCAAGATACTGGAGGACGTGACAATGAGCAGTTCTTC
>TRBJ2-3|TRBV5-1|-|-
CASSLRSSTDTQYF
TGCGCCAGCAGCTTGAGGTCTAGCACAGATACGCAGTATTTT
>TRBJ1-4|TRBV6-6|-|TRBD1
CASRRQGINEKLFF
TGTGCCAGCAGAAGACAGGGGATTAATGAAAAACTGTTTTTT
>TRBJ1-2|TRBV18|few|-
CASSPRLGRTNYGYTF
TGTGCCAGCTCACCACGCCTGGGCAGGACTAACTATGGCTACACCTTC
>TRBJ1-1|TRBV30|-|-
CALTRGGTEAFF
TGTGCCCTTACGCGGGGCGGCACTGAAGCTTTCTTT
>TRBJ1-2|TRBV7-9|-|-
CASSLGPNYGYTF
TGTGCCAGCAGCTTGGGGCCAAACTATGGCTACACCTTC
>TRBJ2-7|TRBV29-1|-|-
CSGTLGYEQYF
TGCAGCGGAACACTGGGCTACGAGCAGTACTTC
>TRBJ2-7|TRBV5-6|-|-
CASSLVGVYEQYF
TGTGCCAGCAGCTTGGTAGGGGTCTACGAGCAGTACTTC
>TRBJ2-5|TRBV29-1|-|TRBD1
CSVERQGVGETQYF
TGCAGCGTTGAAAGACAGGGGGTAGGAGAGACCCAGTACTTC
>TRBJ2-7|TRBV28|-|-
CASSLRRDEQYF
TGTGCCAGCAGTTTACGGCGGGACGAGCAGTACTTC
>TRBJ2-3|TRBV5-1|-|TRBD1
CASSSGSSGQNTDTQYF
TGCGCCAGCAGCTCGGGATCCTCGGGACAGAACACAGATACGCAGTATTTT
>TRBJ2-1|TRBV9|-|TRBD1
CASSLQGLRDEQFF
TGTGCCAGCAGCCTACAGGGGCTCCGAGATGAGCAGTTCTTC